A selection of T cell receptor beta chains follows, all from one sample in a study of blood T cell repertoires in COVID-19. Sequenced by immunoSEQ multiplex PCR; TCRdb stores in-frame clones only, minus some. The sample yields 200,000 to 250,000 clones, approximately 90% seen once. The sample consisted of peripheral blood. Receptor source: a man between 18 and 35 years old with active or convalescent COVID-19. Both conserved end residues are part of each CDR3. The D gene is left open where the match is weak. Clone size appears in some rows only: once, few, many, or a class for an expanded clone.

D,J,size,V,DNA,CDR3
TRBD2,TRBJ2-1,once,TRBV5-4,TGTGCCAGCAGCGCCGGACTAGCGGGGACCTACAATGAGCAGTTCTTC,CASSAGLAGTYNEQFF
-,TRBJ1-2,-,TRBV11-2,TGTGCCAGCAGCTTGGAGGACCTAAGGGGCTACACCTTC,CASSLEDLRGYTF
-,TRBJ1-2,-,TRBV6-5,TGTGCCAGCAGTCTTTCGGGACAAAAGGATGGCTACACCTTC,CASSLSGQKDGYTF
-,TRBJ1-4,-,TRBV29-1,TGCAGCGTTGCTCAGGGACTCGATGAAAAACTGTTTTTT,CSVAQGLDEKLFF
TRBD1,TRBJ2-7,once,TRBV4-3,TGCGCCAGCAGCCAGAGGACAGGGGGCTACGAGCAGTACTTC,CASSQRTGGYEQYF
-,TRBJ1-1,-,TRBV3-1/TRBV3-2,TGTGCCAGCACCCTAAAAAGGGGGACCCCTGGAACTGAAGCTTTCTTT,CASTLKRGTPGTEAFF
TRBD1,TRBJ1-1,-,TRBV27,TGTGCCAGCAGTCTACGCACCGGGACAGCTCTGAACACTGAAGCTTTCTTT,CASSLRTGTALNTEAFF
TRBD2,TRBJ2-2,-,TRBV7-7,TGTGCCAGCAGCCCGCGGGGGGGGCCCCCCCCCGGGGAGCTGTTTTTT,CASSPRGGPPPGELFF
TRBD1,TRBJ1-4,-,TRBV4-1,TGCGCCAGCAGCCAAGTCCGGACAGGAGTACGGGAAAAACTGTTTTTT,CASSQVRTGVREKLFF
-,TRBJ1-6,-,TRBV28,TGTGCCAGCAGTCCGGACAGTAAGAGGAGCTCCTATAATTCACCCCTCCACTTT,CASSPDSKRSSYNSPLHF
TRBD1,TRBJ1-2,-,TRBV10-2,TGCGCCAGCAGGGCCACAGGGGCGGCGGGCTATGGCTACACCTTC,CASRATGAAGYGYTF
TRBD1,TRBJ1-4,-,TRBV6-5,TGTGCCAGCAGTTATGGGACAGGGTCGTTT,CASSYGTGSF
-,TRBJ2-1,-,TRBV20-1,TGCAGTGCCAGAGTCTCGGTTCAGCAGTTCTTC,CSARVSVQQFF
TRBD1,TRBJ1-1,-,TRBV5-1,TGCGCCAGCACCCGGGGGGCGACAGGGGGTACTGAAGCTTTCTTT,CASTRGATGGTEAFF
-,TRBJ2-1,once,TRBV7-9,TGTGCCAGCAGTTTTAGTTCCGGTACGTACAATGAGCAGTTCTTC,CASSFSSGTYNEQFF
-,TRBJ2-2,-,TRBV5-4,TGTGCCAGCAGGTCGGGAGTTGGAACCGGGGAGCTGTTTTTT,CASRSGVGTGELFF
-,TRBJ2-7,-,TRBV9,TGTGCCAGCAGCGTAGGTGAGGGCGGGGCCCCCTACGAGCAGTACTTC,CASSVGEGGAPYEQYF
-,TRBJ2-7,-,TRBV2,TGTGCCAGCAGTGAAGTCACTGGCGAGCAGTACTTC,CASSEVTGEQYF